Following are 8 T cell receptor beta chains from one sample sequenced in a study of monozygotic twins with inflammatory bowel disease. Following a re-call of the 5' RACE reads, TCRdb has one entry per CDR3 protein and lacks DNA. The sample has approximately 200,000 distinct CDR3 sequences. Sequencing used blood. All receptors derive from a human donor with ulcerative colitis or Crohn's disease, or a healthy co-twin of an affected twin (not recorded which).

This chain connects TRBV20-1 to TRBJ2-3; the D gene TCRdb calls, TRBD1, cannot be checked with no DNA. Germline V gene sequence: CDR1 DFQATT, CDR2 SNEGSKA (reference sequence). The CDR3 covers 14 residues. CDR3 in amino acids: CSALGGVSTDTQYF.

The J gene is TRBJ1-1, the V gene TRBV5-1; the TCRdb D gene call, TRBD1, has no DNA to confirm it. The CDR3 contains 15 residues. Looked up from germline, CDR1 is SGHRS and CDR2 is YFSETQ. The CDR3 here is CASSSFVQGQGEAFF.

The chain recombines TRBV2 with TRBJ2-7; TCRdb's D call, TRBD1, is unchecked because there is no DNA. Germline loops: CDR1 SNHLY, CDR2 FYNNEI. The CDR3 contains 15 residues. The CDR3 sequence: CAISKVRDQGREQYF. Full variable domain (rest looked up from reference TRBV2 and TRBJ2-7): EPEVTQTPSHQVTQMGQEVILRCVPISNHLYFYWYRQILGQKVEFLVSFYNNEISEKSEIFDDQFSVERPDGSNFTLKIRSTKLEDSAMYFCAISKVRDQGREQYFGPGTRLTVT.

The chain combines TRBV7-9 with TRBJ2-7; TCRdb's D gene call, TRBD2, goes unchecked for lack of DNA. Germline V gene data show CDR1 as SEHNR and CDR2 as FQNEAQ (reference sequence). The CDR3 covers 14 residues. This CDR3 reads CASSSGPLNYEQYF.

The J gene is TRBJ1-3, the V gene TRBV20-1; TCRdb's D call of TRBD1 is untestable without DNA. Germline loops: CDR1 DFQATT, CDR2 SNEGSKA (reference sequence). CDR3 length equals 12 residues. The CDR3 here is CSASPGGNTIYF.

The chain has TRBV6-2 or TRBV6-3 and TRBJ2-1; TCRdb lists TRBD2, though no DNA is available to test this call. The length of the CDR3 is 16 residues. The germline V gene has CDR1 MNHEY and CDR2 SVGEGT. The CDR3 loop reads CASSLLAAGPKNEQFF.

The chain links TRBV5-1 to TRBJ2-7; TCRdb reports TRBD1, a call that lacks DNA to check it against. The germline CDR1 and CDR2 sequences are SGHRS and YFSETQ. The CDR3 extends over 13 amino acids. CDR3 in amino acids: CASSFFQGGEQYF. The complete variable domain, with remaining parts taken from reference TRBV5-1 and TRBJ2-7, reads KAGVTQTPRYLIKTRGQQVTLSCSPISGHRSVSWYQQTPGQGLQFLFEYFSETQRNKGNFPGRFSGRQFSNSRSEMNVSTLELGDSALYLCASSFFQGGEQYFGPGTRLTVT.

This chain uses TRBV12-3 or TRBV12-4 with TRBJ2-1; without DNA, the TCRdb call of TRBD1 cannot be checked. The CDR3 runs 15 residues. The CDR3 spells CASSLGVVRGYEQFF.